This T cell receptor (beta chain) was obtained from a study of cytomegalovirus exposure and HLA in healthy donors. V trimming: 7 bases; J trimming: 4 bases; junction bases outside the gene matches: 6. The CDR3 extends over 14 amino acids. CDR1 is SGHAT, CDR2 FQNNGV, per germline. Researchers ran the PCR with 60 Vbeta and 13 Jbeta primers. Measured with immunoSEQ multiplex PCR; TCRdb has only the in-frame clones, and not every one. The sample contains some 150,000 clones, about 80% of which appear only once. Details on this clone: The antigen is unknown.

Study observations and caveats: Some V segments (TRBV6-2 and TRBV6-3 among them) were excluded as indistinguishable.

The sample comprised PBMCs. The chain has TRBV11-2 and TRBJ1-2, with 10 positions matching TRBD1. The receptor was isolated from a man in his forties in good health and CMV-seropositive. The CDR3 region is CASNPTGGFYGYTF. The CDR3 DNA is TGTGCCAGCAACCCGACAGGGGGCTTCTATGGCTACACCTTC. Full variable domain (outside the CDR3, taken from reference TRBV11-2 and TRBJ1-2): EAGVAQSPRYKIIEKRQSVAFWCNPISGHATLYWYQQILGQGPKLLIQFQNNGVVDDSQLPKDRFSAERLKGVDSTLKIQPAKLEDSAVYLCASNPTGGFYGYTFGSGTRLTVV.